The source of this T cell receptor beta chain is a study of blood T cell repertoires in COVID-19. Across the study: Spain, Italy and the United States supplied samples that represented acute and convalescent COVID-19. Nucleic acid was either cDNA or gDNA, and it came from T cells, B-cell-depleted T cells, or PBMCs.

Trimming cost V 2 bases and J 4 bases, with 8 bases left between them. The CDR3 length is 13 residues. This clone occurred a few times. Authors' data handling: The authors estimated nucleated cell counts from reference gene primer amplification. Profiled with immunoSEQ multiplex PCR; TCRdb holds only in-frame clones, not every one. The V and J calls and clone size come from that table; D and trimming were worked out from the DNA. The table includes around 200,000 clones, around 79% detected once. This chain uses TRBV12-3 or TRBV12-4 with TRBJ1-1, with unresolved D. This receptor was identified in a woman aged 45 to 65 with acute or convalescent COVID-19. Material: peripheral blood. This CDR3 reads CASSLQGSTEAFF. Written as DNA, the CDR3 is TGTGCCAGCAGTTTACAAGGGAGCACTGAAGCTTTCTTT.